This T cell receptor (beta chain) was found in a study of post-analysis software for immune sequencing data. Points from the study as a whole: In patients, TRBV5-6, TRBV5-1 and TRBV20-1 belonged to roughly five TRBV segments found more frequently than in controls. Significantly decreased normalized Chao1 diversity was recorded for multiple sclerosis patients relative to controls.

Incorporated into the TCR beta cDNA libraries were unique molecular identifiers, which served to reduce PCR and sequencing biases. Each CDR3 protein gets one entry after TCRdb re-called the PCR reads with MiXCR. Of under 650,000 distinct CDR3 sequences listed, 44% are singletons. In the case of this clonotype: The antigen is not known.

Germline loops: CDR1 MNHNY, CDR2 SVGAGI (reference sequence). Germline trimming cut 2 bases from V and 0 bases from J; bases unmatched to any gene: 4. The CDR3 totals 16 residues. Specimen: blood. The V and J genes are TRBV6-6 and TRBJ2-1; 7 bases line up with TRBD1. The TCR was taken from a girl aged 10-17 years with multiple sclerosis. This CDR3 reads CASSYTGVSSYNEQFF. CDR3 nucleotides: TGTGCCAGCAGTTACACAGGGGTCAGCTCCTACAATGAGCAGTTCTTC.